What follows is one TCR beta chain and its context. The authors ran a second PCR of about 6 to 11 cycles using a sample-barcoded 5' primer and a J-beta primer mix. In TCRdb, the 5' RACE reads were re-called with MiXCR into one record per CDR3 protein. Of around 780,000 distinct CDR3 sequences listed, roughly 25% are singletons. The data originate from a study of blood T cells in healthy people across ages. The V and J ends lost 1 base and 4 bases respectively, with 11 bases between them. Germline loops: CDR1 SEHNR, CDR2 FQNEAQ (reference sequence). The CDR3 extends over 15 amino acids. These same records also appear under a second study, on T cells of mothers and their children. This second study notes: A primer called M1S, used in the second PCR, added sample barcodes and 2-4 random nucleotides.

The chain links TRBV7-9 to TRBJ1-5; D is unclear. The sequence was obtained from a boy between 10 and 17 years old in good health. Source material: blood. The CDR3 region has the DNA TGTGCCAGCAGCTTAGACGGGAAACATAATCAGCCCCAGCATTTT. Its translation: CASSLDGKHNQPQHF.